A single sample is the source of the 4 T cell receptor beta chains below, sequenced in a study of blood T cell repertoires in COVID-19. TCRdb's copy holds only in-frame clones and misses some; the assay was immunoSEQ multiplex PCR. Altogether 71,000 or so clones are present, about four fifths being singletons, with the ten largest covering approximately 12%. Sequencing was carried out using peripheral blood. All receptors come from a man aged 50 to 59 with acute or convalescent COVID-19.

The rearrangement links TRBV7-2 to TRBJ1-6; D might be TRBD1 (5 bases). The V end was cut by 0 bases, the J end by 3 bases, with 9 bases between. The CDR3 covers 16 residues. Germline V lookup: CDR1 SGHTA, CDR2 FQGNSA. The CDR3 is CASSLAGGSYNSPLHF. CDR3 nucleotides: TGTGCCAGCAGCTTAGCGGGGGGAAGCTATAATTCACCCCTCCACTTT.

J is TRBJ2-1 and V is TRBV4-2; 9 bases agree with TRBD2. With 1 base clipped from V and 8 bases from J, the junction kept 15 bases outside the gene matches. Looked up from germline, CDR1 is LGHNA and CDR2 is YNFKEQ. This CDR3 has 18 amino acids. CDR3 bases: TGTGCCAGCAGCCAAGCGAGAACTAGCGGGCCCCTCTTGGATGAGCAGTTCTTC. Translating it yields CASSQARTSGPLLDEQFF.

Comment on this clone: At one boundary the junction diverges from the germline segment, which might be a read error. The rearrangement links TRBV5-6 to TRBJ1-5; 9 positions agree with TRBD1. CDR1 is SGHDT, CDR2 YYEEEE, per germline. CDR3 length: 17 amino acids. The CDR3 DNA reads as TGTGCCAGCAGTTTGGGAGTGGGGACAGGGAAAAATCAGCCCCAGCATTTT. Translated, it gives CASSLGVGTGKNQPQHF.

This sequence joins TRBV5-1 and TRBJ2-3, with TRBD2 matching 8 bases. Unmatched junction bases numbered 4, after V lost 0 bases and J lost 1 base. This CDR3 is 16 amino acids long. The germline gives CDR1 SGHRS, CDR2 YFSETQ. The DNA for the CDR3 is TGCGCCAGCAGCTTGGGGACTAGCAGAGGCACAGATACGCAGTATTTT. Protein: CASSLGTSRGTDTQYF.